These 8 T cell receptor beta chains came from one sample sequenced in a study of response to subunit inactivated influenza vaccine. From the RT-PCR reads, TCRdb called clonotypes with MiXCR, one entry per CDR3 protein. Here the sample spans approximately 500,000 distinct CDR3 sequences, 12% to 15% being singletons. The starting material was PBMCs from blood, obtained 11 to 12 days after vaccination. The source is a man in his forties or fifties who received an inactivated influenza vaccine.

This clonotype came up many times. The chain couples TRBV9 to TRBJ2-5; weak D call: TRBD1 (5 bases). The CDR3 runs to 15 residues. Per the germline V gene, CDR1 is SGDLS and CDR2 is YYNGEE. Trimming pared 7 bases from V and 0 bases from J, leaving 16 bases between. The CDR3 protein is CASFPDREYQETQYF. The CDR3 DNA sequence: TGTGCCAGCTTTCCCGACAGAGAGTACCAAGAGACCCAGTACTTC.

In its sample, this clonotype was seen a few times. The chain has TRBV19 and TRBJ1-1; the D is unclear. The CDR3 runs 13 residues. CDR1 LNHDA and CDR2 SQIVND come from the germline V gene (reference sequence). Deletions cut 6 bases from V and 2 bases from J, with 10 bases between. CDR3 sequence reads: CASSGRRNTEAFF. The CDR3 nucleotides read TGTGCCAGTAGCGGCAGACGCAACACTGAAGCTTTCTTT. Combining the CDR3 with reference TRBV19 and TRBJ1-1 gives the whole variable domain DGGITQSPKYLFRKEGQNVTLSCEQNLNHDAMYWYRQDPGQGLRLIYYSQIVNDFQKGDIAEGYSVSREKKESFPLTVTSAQKNPTAFYLCASSGRRNTEAFFGQGTRLTVV.

This clonotype came up many times. The chain has TRBV27 and TRBJ1-1; D may be TRBD1 (5 bases). Germline CDR1 reads MNHEY; CDR2 reads SMNVEV (reference sequence). The CDR3 sequence is 13 residues long. Between the trimmed V and J ends, which lost 7 bases and 6 bases, there was a span of 15 bases. Written as DNA, the CDR3 is TGTGCCAGCAAGGTTCTTAGGGGATCTGAAGCTTTCTTT. It translates to CASKVLRGSEAFF.

The rearrangement links TRBV3-1 to TRBJ2-1; no reliable D call. Germline V CDR1 and CDR2: LGHDT, YNNKEL (reference sequence). CDR3 length: 14 residues. The V gene lost 0 bases and the J gene lost 12 bases, with 15 bases spanning the gap. CDR3 region: CASSQDHLTLGQFF. CDR3 coding DNA: TGTGCCAGCAGCCAAGATCATCTCACCCTGGGGCAGTTCTTC.

This clonotype was found a few times. The chain carries TRBV20-1 and TRBJ2-7; 16 positions match TRBD2. This CDR3 region has 18 residues. The V segment lost 5 bases and the J segment 3 bases; nucleotides outside the gene matches: 13. The germline gives CDR1 DFQATT, CDR2 SNEGSKA (reference sequence). The CDR3 DNA reads as TGCAGTGCTGACCCGGGACTAGCGGGAGGGCCTTACCTCTACGAGCAGTACTTC. Amino acids: CSADPGLAGGPYLYEQYF.

This clonotype was detected a few times. The rearrangement links TRBV28 to TRBJ2-7, with 7 bases fitting TRBD2. This CDR3 contains 16 residues. Germline V gene sequence: CDR1 MDHEN, CDR2 SYDVKM. The V gene end was trimmed by 7 bases and the J gene end by 9 bases; junction bases not matched to a gene: 21. The CDR3 loop reads CASNKPPGLWGRAQYF. The DNA of the CDR3 is TGTGCCAGCAACAAGCCCCCGGGACTATGGGGTCGGGCGCAGTACTTC.

This clonotype was observed at least ten times. The J gene is TRBJ1-5, the V gene TRBV5-1; D ambiguous. V lost 4 bases and J 3 bases, leaving 11 bases between the germline ends. The CDR3 covers 14 residues. Germline CDR1 reads SGHRS; CDR2 reads YFSETQ. The CDR3 region is CASSLDGNNQPQHF. DNA for the CDR3: TGCGCCAGCAGCCTGGACGGTAACAATCAGCCCCAGCATTTT.

There are a few counts of this clonotype. The chain carries TRBV2 and TRBJ2-6, with D possibly matching TRBD1 (6 bases). The CDR3 length is 16 residues. The germline gives CDR1 SNHLY, CDR2 FYNNEI. V was cut by 5 bases and J by 4 bases, with 15 bases left in between. The CDR3 region is CASSPRDTAGANVLTF. The CDR3 region has the DNA TGTGCCAGCAGTCCGAGGGACACGGCGGGGGCCAACGTCCTGACTTTC.